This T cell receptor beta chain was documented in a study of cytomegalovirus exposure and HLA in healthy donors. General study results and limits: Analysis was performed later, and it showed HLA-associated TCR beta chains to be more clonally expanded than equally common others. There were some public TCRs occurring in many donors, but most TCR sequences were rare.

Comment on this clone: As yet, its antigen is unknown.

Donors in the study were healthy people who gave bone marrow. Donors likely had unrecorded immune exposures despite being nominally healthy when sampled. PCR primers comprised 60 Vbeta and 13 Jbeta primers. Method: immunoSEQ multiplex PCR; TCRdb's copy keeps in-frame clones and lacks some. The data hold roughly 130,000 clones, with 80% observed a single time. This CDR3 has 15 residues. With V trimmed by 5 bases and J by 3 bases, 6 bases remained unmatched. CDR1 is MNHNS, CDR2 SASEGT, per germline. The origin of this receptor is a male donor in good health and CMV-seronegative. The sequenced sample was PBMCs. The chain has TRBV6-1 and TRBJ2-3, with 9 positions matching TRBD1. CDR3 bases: TGTGCCAGCAGTCCCACAGGGGGCGGGACAGATACGCAGTATTTT. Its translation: CASSPTGGGTDTQYF.